This T cell receptor (beta chain) was recovered during a study of glioma-infiltrating T cells after dendritic cell vaccination. Regarding the study as a whole: TCR clonality showed no direct relationship with survival.

V gave up 7 bases and J gave up 4 bases; unmatched junction bases: 6. The germline V gene has CDR1 SQVTM and CDR2 ANQGSEA. This CDR3 is 12 amino acids long. TCRB CDR3 was amplified from 2 ug genomic DNA or less. Profiling relied on immunoSEQ multiplex PCR, and the TCRdb table lists in-frame clones only, not all of them. The sample holds roughly 51,000 clones; 85% are singletons and the top ten take more than 9.5%. Before vaccination, two weeks after the third vaccination, and at progression, PBMC were collected. A note on this clone: Its antigen is currently unknown.

The genes are TRBV29-1 and TRBJ1-1; TRBD1 matches at 7 bases. The sequence was collected from a human donor with glioblastoma. The material was blood, obtained before dendritic cell vaccination. The CDR3 sequence is CSARTGPTEAFF. Written as DNA, the CDR3 is TGCAGCGCTCGGACAGGACCCACTGAAGCTTTCTTT.